These 5 T cell receptor beta chains were sequenced from one sample in a study of OX40 agonist ivuxolimab in advanced cancers. The repertoire was sequenced with immunoSEQ multiplex PCR; TCRdb's copy has only in-frame clones and lacks some. The sample consists of about 59,000 clones, 90% to 95% of them appearing once. The sequencing used CD4+ or CD8+ T cells sorted from blood, collected in a trial of the OX40 agonist ivuxolimab. These receptors were taken from an adult with an advanced solid tumor such as melanoma, head and neck, liver or kidney cancer.

V gene TRBV5-6 combines with J gene TRBJ1-1; D is perhaps TRBD1 (5 bases). V was shortened by 3 bases and J by 5 bases, with 17 bases between the two germline ends. The length of the CDR3 is 15 residues. Germline loops: CDR1 SGHDT, CDR2 YYEEEE. The DNA for the CDR3 is TGTGCCAGCAGCTCCGAAGGGCAGGGTTGGACTGAAGCTTTCTTT. This gives the protein CASSSEGQGWTEAFF.

The chain recombines TRBV2 with TRBJ1-1; tentative D call: TRBD1 (6 bases). The CDR3 has 11 residues. Per the germline V gene, CDR1 is SNHLY and CDR2 is FYNNEI. V was cut by 8 bases and J by 4 bases, with 8 bases left in between. CDR3 residues: CASPGVTEAFF. CDR3 DNA: TGTGCCAGCCCAGGGGTCACTGAAGCTTTCTTT.

The chain recombines TRBV11-2 with TRBJ2-7; D gene uncertain. The CDR3 loop spans 14 amino acids. Germline V gives CDR1 SGHAT, CDR2 FQNNGV. Trimming removed 0 bases from V and 4 bases from J, with 10 bases in between. The CDR3: CASSLDPRSYEQYF. The CDR3 DNA reads TGTGCCAGCAGCTTAGATCCCCGATCGTACGAGCAGTACTTC. The complete variable domain, with remaining parts taken from reference TRBV11-2 and TRBJ2-7, reads EAGVAQSPRYKIIEKRQSVAFWCNPISGHATLYWYQQILGQGPKLLIQFQNNGVVDDSQLPKDRFSAERLKGVDSTLKIQPAKLEDSAVYLCASSLDPRSYEQYFGPGTRLTVT.

This chain links TRBV2 with TRBJ2-5; no clear D. Germline V gene data show CDR1 as SNHLY and CDR2 as FYNNEI. There are 15 residues in the CDR3. With 6 bases removed from V and 2 bases from J, the gap between germline ends came to 16 bases. The CDR3, as DNA: TGTGCCAGCAGCCCCCCGACACCAGTACAAGAGACCCAGTACTTC. Its protein is CASSPPTPVQETQYF. The full variable domain, completed using reference TRBV2 and TRBJ2-5, is EPEVTQTPSHQVTQMGQEVILRCVPISNHLYFYWYRQILGQKVEFLVSFYNNEISEKSEIFDDQFSVERPDGSNFTLKIRSTKLEDSAMYFCASSPPTPVQETQYFGPGTRLLVL.

This rearrangement joins TRBV6-5 to TRBJ1-4; D unclear. V was clipped by 6 bases and J by 8 bases, with 19 bases between them. The germline CDR1 and CDR2 sequences are MNHEY and SVGAGI. The CDR3 spans 15 residues. The CDR3 bases are TGTGCCAGCAGGCCACCTCCGGGATTAAAGGAAAAACTGTTTTTT. Protein product: CASRPPPGLKEKLFF.